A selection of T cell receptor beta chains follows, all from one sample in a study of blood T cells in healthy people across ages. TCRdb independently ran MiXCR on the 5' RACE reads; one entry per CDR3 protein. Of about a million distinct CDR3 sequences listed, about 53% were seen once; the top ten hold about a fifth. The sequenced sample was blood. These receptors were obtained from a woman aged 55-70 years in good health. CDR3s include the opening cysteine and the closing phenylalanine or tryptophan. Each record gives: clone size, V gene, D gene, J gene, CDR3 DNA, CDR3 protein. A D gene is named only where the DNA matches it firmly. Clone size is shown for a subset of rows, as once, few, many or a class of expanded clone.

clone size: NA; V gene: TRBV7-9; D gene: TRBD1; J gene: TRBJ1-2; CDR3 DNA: TGTGCCAGCAGCTTACCCGCCGGACAGGGGGATCACTATGGCTACACCTTC; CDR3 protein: CASSLPAGQGDHYGYTF
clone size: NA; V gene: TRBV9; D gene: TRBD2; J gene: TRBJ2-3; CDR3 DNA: TGTGCCAGCAGCGTGATTCTAGCGGGAGAGGTTACAGATACGCAGTATTTT; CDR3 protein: CASSVILAGEVTDTQYF
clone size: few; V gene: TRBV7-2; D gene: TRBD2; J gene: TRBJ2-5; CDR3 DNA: TGTGCCAGCAGCAAGAGCGGGAGAGGGGAGACCCAGTACTTC; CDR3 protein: CASSKSGRGETQYF
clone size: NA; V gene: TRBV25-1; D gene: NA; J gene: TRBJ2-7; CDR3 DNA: TGTGCCAGCGGTGCACGAGGGCTGTTCTCCTACGAGCAGTACTTC; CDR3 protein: CASGARGLFSYEQYF
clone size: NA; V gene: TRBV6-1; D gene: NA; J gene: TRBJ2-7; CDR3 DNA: TGTGCCAGCAGGGGCGGAAGGTACGCGGACGAGCAGTACTTC; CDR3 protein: CASRGGRYADEQYF
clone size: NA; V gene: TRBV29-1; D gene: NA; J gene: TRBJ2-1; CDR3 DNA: TGCAGCGTGAGCACTAGTTGGGAGTTCTTC; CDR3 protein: CSVSTSWEFF
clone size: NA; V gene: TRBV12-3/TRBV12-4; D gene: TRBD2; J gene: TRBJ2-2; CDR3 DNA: TGTGCCAGCAGCCTCCGCCTAGCGGGAGCGGAAGGGGAGCTGTTTTTT; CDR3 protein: CASSLRLAGAEGELFF
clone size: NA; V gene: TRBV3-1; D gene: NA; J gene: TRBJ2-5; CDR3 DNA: TGTGCCAGCAGCCAGGAGCCCCGAGAGACCCAGTACTTC; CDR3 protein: CASSQEPRETQYF
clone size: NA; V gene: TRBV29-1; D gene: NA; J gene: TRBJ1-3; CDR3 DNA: TGCAGCGTTGTCGGGGGAAATGGAAACACCATATATTTT; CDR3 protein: CSVVGGNGNTIYF
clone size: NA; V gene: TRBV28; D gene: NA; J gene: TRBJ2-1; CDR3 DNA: TGTGCCAGCAGTCCGCGAGGGGCGGGTATTAATGAGCAGTTCTTC; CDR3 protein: CASSPRGAGINEQFF
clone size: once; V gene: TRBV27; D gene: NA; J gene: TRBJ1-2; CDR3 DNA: TGTGCCAGCAGTTTAAGGCAAGACTCTATTTCATACTATGGCTACACCTTC; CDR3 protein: CASSLRQDSISYYGYTF
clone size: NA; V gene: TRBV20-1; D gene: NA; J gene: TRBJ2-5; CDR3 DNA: TGCAGTGCTAGGCCCTCTCCGGGACTCCAAGAGACCCAGTACTTC; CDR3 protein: CSARPSPGLQETQYF
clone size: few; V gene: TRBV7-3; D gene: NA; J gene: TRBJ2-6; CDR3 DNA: TGTGCCAGCAGCTTACTGGGACACGAGGTCTCTGGGGCCAACGTCCTGACTTTC; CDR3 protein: CASSLLGHEVSGANVLTF
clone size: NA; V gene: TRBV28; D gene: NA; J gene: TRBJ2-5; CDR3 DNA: TGTGCCAGCAGTGGAGCCGGGACGGGAGACCAAGAGACCCAGTACTTC; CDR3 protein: CASSGAGTGDQETQYF
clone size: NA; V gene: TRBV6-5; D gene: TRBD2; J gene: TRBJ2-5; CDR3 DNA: TGTGCCAGCAGTACTCCTTCTAGCGGGAGCTTCCAAGAGACCCAGTACTTC; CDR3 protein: CASSTPSSGSFQETQYF
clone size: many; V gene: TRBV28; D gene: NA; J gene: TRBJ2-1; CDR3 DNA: TGTGCCAGTGGGAACAATGAGCAGTTCTTC; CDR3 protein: CASGNNEQFF
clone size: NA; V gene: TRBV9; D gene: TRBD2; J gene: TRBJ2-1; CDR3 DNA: TGTGCCAGCAGTACGGGACTAGAGAGCAATGAGCAGTTCTTC; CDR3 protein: CASSTGLESNEQFF
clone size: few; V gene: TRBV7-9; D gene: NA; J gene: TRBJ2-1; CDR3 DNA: TGTGCCAGCAGGATAAGCGGCTCCTACAATGAGCAGTTCTTC; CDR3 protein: CASRISGSYNEQFF
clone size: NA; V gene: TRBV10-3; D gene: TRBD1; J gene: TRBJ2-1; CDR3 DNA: TGTGCCATCAGTGAGTCGATGGACGGGACAGGGTGGTTCTTC; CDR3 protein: CAISESMDGTGWFF
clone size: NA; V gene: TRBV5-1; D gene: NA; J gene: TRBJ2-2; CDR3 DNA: TGCGCCAGCAGCCAGAGACAGCCTGACACCGGGGAGCTGTTTTTT; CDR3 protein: CASSQRQPDTGELFF
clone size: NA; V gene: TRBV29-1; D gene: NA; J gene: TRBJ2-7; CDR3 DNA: TGCAGCGTTGCTAGTCTCGTCTACAATGAGCAGTACTTC; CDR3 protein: CSVASLVYNEQYF
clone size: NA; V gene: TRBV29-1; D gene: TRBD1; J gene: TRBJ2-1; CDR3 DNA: TGCAGCGTAAAATCCGGGACAGGGGGCCTCGAGCAGTTCTTC; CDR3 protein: CSVKSGTGGLEQFF
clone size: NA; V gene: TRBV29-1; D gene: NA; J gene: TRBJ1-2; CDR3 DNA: NA; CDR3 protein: CSVGGGTAYGHTF
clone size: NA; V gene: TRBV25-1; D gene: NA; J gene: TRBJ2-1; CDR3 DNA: TGTGCCAGCAGTGATTCAGGGACCTACAATGAGCAGTTCTTC; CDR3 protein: CASSDSGTYNEQFF
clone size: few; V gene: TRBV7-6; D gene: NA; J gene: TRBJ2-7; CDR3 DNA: TGTGCCAGCACCCTAGGGCCAGCGGCCTACGAGCAGTACTTC; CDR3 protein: CASTLGPAAYEQYF
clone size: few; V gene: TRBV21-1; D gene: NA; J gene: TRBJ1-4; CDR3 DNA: TGTGCCAGCGTGGACAGGGACTTAGCTAATGAAAAACTGTTTTTT; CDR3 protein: CASVDRDLANEKLFF
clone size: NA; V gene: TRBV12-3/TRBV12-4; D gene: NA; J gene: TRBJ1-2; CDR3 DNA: TGCGCCAGCAGCCACTTACAGGGCTATGGCTACACCTTC; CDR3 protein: CASSHLQGYGYTF
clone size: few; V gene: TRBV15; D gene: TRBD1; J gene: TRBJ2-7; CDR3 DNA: TGTGCCACCAGCAGAAGCCGGGACAGCTACTACGAGCAGTACTTC; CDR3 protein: CATSRSRDSYYEQYF
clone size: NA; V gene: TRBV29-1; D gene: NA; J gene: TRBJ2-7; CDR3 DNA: TGCAGCGTTGAAGGCGGCAGCTACTACGAGCAGTACTTC; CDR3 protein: CSVEGGSYYEQYF
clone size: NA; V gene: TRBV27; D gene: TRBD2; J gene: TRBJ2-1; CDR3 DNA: TGTGCCAGCAGTTCGGGACTAGTGATCTACAATGAGCAGTTCTTC; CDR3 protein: CASSSGLVIYNEQFF
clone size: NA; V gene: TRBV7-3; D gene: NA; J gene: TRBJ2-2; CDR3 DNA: TGTGCCAGCAGCCCCCTCCCCCTTCCCACCGGGGAGCTGTTTTTT; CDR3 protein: CASSPLPLPTGELFF
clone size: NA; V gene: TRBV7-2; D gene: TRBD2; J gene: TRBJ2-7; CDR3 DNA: TGTGCCAGCAGCTTAATGGGGGGGGGATCCTACGAGCAGTACTTC; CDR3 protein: CASSLMGGGSYEQYF
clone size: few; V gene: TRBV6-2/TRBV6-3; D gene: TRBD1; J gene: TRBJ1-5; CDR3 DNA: TGTGCCAGCAGCCGGGGATTAGGACAGGGCGAGAAGAATCAGCCCCAGCATTTT; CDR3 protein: CASSRGLGQGEKNQPQHF
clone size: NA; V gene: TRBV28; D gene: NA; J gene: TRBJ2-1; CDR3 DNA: TGTGCCAGCAGCCGGGGGCCGGCGGGTGAGCAGTTCTTC; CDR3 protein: CASSRGPAGEQFF
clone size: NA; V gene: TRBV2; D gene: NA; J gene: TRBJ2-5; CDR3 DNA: TGTGCCAGCAGTGACCGCCGTGGAGAGACCCAGTACTTC; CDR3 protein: CASSDRRGETQYF
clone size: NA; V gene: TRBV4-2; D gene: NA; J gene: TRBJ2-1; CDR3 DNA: TGTGCCAGCAGCCCGGCGACGTCCCTATCCTACAATGAGCAGTTCTTC; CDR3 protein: CASSPATSLSYNEQFF